The rows below give T cell receptor beta chains drawn from one sample of a study of blood T cell repertoires in COVID-19. Clones were sequenced by immunoSEQ multiplex PCR, and TCRdb holds only the in-frame ones, with some missing. The top ten hold about 4% of the sample, which has about 300,000 clones, under 90% seen once. Sequenced: PBMCs or T cells enriched from blood (not recorded which). Receptor source: a man aged 30 to 45 who had recovered from COVID-19. Both conserved end residues are part of each CDR3. A D gene is named only where the DNA matches it firmly. Rows give clone size only sometimes, using once, few, many, or a class for an expanded clone.

v_call: TRBV20-1; d_call: .; j_call: TRBJ1-1; clone_size: .; cdr3_aa: CSDGQEAFF; cdr3_nt: TGCAGTGACGGACAAGAAGCTTTCTTT
v_call: TRBV5-1; d_call: .; j_call: TRBJ2-1; clone_size: .; cdr3_aa: CASSPFRGGNEQFF; cdr3_nt: TGCGCCAGCAGCCCCTTCCGAGGGGGCAATGAGCAGTTCTTC
v_call: TRBV18; d_call: TRBD1; j_call: TRBJ1-1; clone_size: .; cdr3_aa: CASSLGTGLNTEAFF; cdr3_nt: TGTGCCAGCTCACTGGGGACAGGGCTCAACACTGAAGCTTTCTTT
v_call: TRBV7-9; d_call: .; j_call: TRBJ2-2; clone_size: .; cdr3_aa: CASSLLARGVSTGELFF; cdr3_nt: TGTGCCAGCAGCTTACTAGCGAGAGGCGTTAGTACCGGGGAGCTGTTTTTT
v_call: TRBV6-5; d_call: .; j_call: TRBJ1-6; clone_size: .; cdr3_aa: CASRVRAGGNSPLHF; cdr3_nt: TGTGCCAGCAGGGTACGGGCGGGGGGCAATTCACCCCTCCACTTT
v_call: TRBV28; d_call: .; j_call: TRBJ1-1; clone_size: .; cdr3_aa: CASRVPGYTEAFF; cdr3_nt: TGTGCCAGTCGGGTTCCGGGGTACACTGAAGCTTTCTTT
v_call: TRBV3-1/TRBV3-2; d_call: TRBD1; j_call: TRBJ1-2; clone_size: .; cdr3_aa: CASSQDGVPDRVYGYTF; cdr3_nt: TGTGCCAGCAGCCAAGATGGAGTTCCGGACAGGGTATATGGCTACACCTTC
v_call: TRBV30; d_call: .; j_call: TRBJ2-7; clone_size: .; cdr3_aa: CAWAQSYEQYF; cdr3_nt: TGTGCCTGGGCACAAAGCTACGAGCAGTACTTC
v_call: TRBV9; d_call: .; j_call: TRBJ1-1; clone_size: .; cdr3_aa: CASSASGAFGTEAFF; cdr3_nt: TGTGCCAGCAGCGCGTCCGGTGCGTTCGGCACTGAAGCTTTCTTT
v_call: TRBV5-4; d_call: TRBD1; j_call: TRBJ1-4; clone_size: .; cdr3_aa: CASSAGTDRGFGEKLFF; cdr3_nt: TGTGCCAGCAGCGCAGGAACGGACAGGGGGTTTGGTGAAAAACTGTTTTTT
v_call: TRBV28; d_call: TRBD1; j_call: TRBJ1-5; clone_size: once; cdr3_aa: CATRGQGIVQPQHF; cdr3_nt: TGTGCCACCCGGGGACAGGGGATAGTGCAGCCCCAGCATTTT
v_call: TRBV4-1; d_call: TRBD1; j_call: TRBJ1-2; clone_size: many; cdr3_aa: CASSARTGENYGYTF; cdr3_nt: TGCGCCAGCAGCGCCAGGACAGGGGAGAACTATGGCTACACCTTC
v_call: TRBV5-1; d_call: .; j_call: TRBJ2-1; clone_size: .; cdr3_aa: CASSINLRAGNYNEQFF; cdr3_nt: TGCGCCAGCAGCATCAACCTTAGGGCGGGGAACTACAATGAGCAGTTCTTC
v_call: TRBV12-5; d_call: .; j_call: TRBJ1-2; clone_size: .; cdr3_aa: CASGSGTNYGYTF; cdr3_nt: TGTGCTAGTGGTTCCGGGACTAACTATGGCTACACCTTC
v_call: TRBV5-1; d_call: TRBD2; j_call: TRBJ2-7; clone_size: .; cdr3_aa: CASSPMGGYEQYF; cdr3_nt: TGCGCCAGCAGCCCAATGGGGGGGTACGAGCAGTACTTC
v_call: TRBV2; d_call: .; j_call: TRBJ2-7; clone_size: .; cdr3_aa: CASSERRVSYEQYF; cdr3_nt: TGTGCCAGCAGTGAACGTCGGGTTTCCTACGAGCAGTACTTC
v_call: TRBV5-4; d_call: .; j_call: TRBJ2-7; clone_size: .; cdr3_aa: CASSFRPVGTAGEQYF; cdr3_nt: TGTGCCAGCAGCTTTAGGCCGGTTGGGACAGCGGGTGAGCAGTACTTC
v_call: TRBV7-8; d_call: TRBD1; j_call: TRBJ1-3; clone_size: .; cdr3_aa: CASRAGTGGNTIYF; cdr3_nt: TGTGCCAGCAGGGCCGGGACAGGGGGAAACACCATATATTTT
v_call: TRBV6-5; d_call: .; j_call: TRBJ1-1; clone_size: .; cdr3_aa: CASRDEDTMNTEAFF; cdr3_nt: TGTGCCAGCAGGGACGAGGACACGATGAACACTGAAGCTTTCTTT
v_call: TRBV7-8; d_call: .; j_call: TRBJ1-1; clone_size: .; cdr3_aa: CASSLALKGQVQNTEAFF; cdr3_nt: TGTGCCAGCAGCTTAGCGCTAAAGGGGCAGGTACAGAACACTGAAGCTTTCTTT
v_call: TRBV19; d_call: .; j_call: TRBJ2-1; clone_size: few; cdr3_aa: CAHRSQDNEQFF; cdr3_nt: TGTGCCCACCGGTCCCAAGACAATGAGCAGTTCTTC
v_call: TRBV5-1; d_call: TRBD1; j_call: TRBJ1-1; clone_size: once; cdr3_aa: CASGTGTMNTEAFF; cdr3_nt: TGCGCCAGCGGGACAGGGACCATGAACACTGAAGCTTTCTTT
v_call: TRBV27; d_call: .; j_call: TRBJ1-2; clone_size: .; cdr3_aa: CASLDRRGYTF; cdr3_nt: TGTGCCAGCCTAGACCGCCGGGGCTACACCTTC
v_call: TRBV10-2; d_call: .; j_call: TRBJ2-1; clone_size: .; cdr3_aa: CASRANEQFF; cdr3_nt: TGCGCCAGCCGAGCCAATGAGCAGTTCTTC
v_call: TRBV6-5; d_call: TRBD2; j_call: TRBJ2-5; clone_size: .; cdr3_aa: CASTKAGGPETQYF; cdr3_nt: TGTGCCAGCACAAAGGCGGGGGGCCCAGAGACCCAGTACTTC
v_call: TRBV9; d_call: TRBD1; j_call: TRBJ1-6; clone_size: .; cdr3_aa: CASSVREGAYNSPLHF; cdr3_nt: TGTGCCAGCAGCGTTCGGGAGGGGGCGTATAATTCACCCCTCCACTTT
v_call: TRBV5-1; d_call: .; j_call: TRBJ2-2; clone_size: .; cdr3_aa: CASSRDMNTGELFF; cdr3_nt: TGCGCCAGCAGTAGGGACATGAACACCGGGGAGCTGTTTTTT
v_call: TRBV9; d_call: .; j_call: TRBJ2-1; clone_size: .; cdr3_aa: CASSGAMQAYNEQFF; cdr3_nt: TGTGCCAGCAGCGGCGCTATGCAGGCCTACAATGAGCAGTTCTTC
v_call: TRBV7-2; d_call: TRBD1; j_call: TRBJ1-3; clone_size: .; cdr3_aa: CASSLERGLGNTIYF; cdr3_nt: TGTGCCAGCAGCTTAGAGAGGGGGCTTGGAAACACCATATATTTT
v_call: TRBV28; d_call: TRBD1; j_call: TRBJ1-5; clone_size: .; cdr3_aa: CASSPEGAGNQPQHF; cdr3_nt: TGTGCCAGCAGTCCAGAGGGGGCTGGCAATCAGCCCCAGCATTTT
v_call: TRBV4-1; d_call: .; j_call: TRBJ1-6; clone_size: .; cdr3_aa: CASGLQGSSSYNSPLHF; cdr3_nt: TGCGCCAGCGGCCTACAGGGCTCAAGCTCCTATAATTCACCCCTCCACTTT
v_call: TRBV6-5; d_call: TRBD1; j_call: TRBJ2-7; clone_size: .; cdr3_aa: CASGTGPAPYEQYF; cdr3_nt: TGTGCCAGCGGGACAGGCCCGGCACCCTACGAGCAGTACTTC
v_call: TRBV28; d_call: TRBD1; j_call: TRBJ1-1; clone_size: .; cdr3_aa: CASSRTTGAPTEAFF; cdr3_nt: TGTGCCAGCAGTCGTACTACAGGGGCGCCCACTGAAGCTTTCTTT
v_call: TRBV19; d_call: .; j_call: TRBJ2-4; clone_size: .; cdr3_aa: CASSIAPYRAGAKNIQYF; cdr3_nt: TGTGCCAGTAGTATAGCCCCCTACAGGGCCGGGGCCAAAAACATTCAGTACTTC
v_call: TRBV7-9; d_call: TRBD2; j_call: TRBJ2-3; clone_size: .; cdr3_aa: CASTERDLSTDTQYF; cdr3_nt: TGTGCCAGCACAGAGCGGGACCTTAGCACAGATACGCAGTATTTT
v_call: TRBV4-1; d_call: .; j_call: TRBJ2-3; clone_size: .; cdr3_aa: CASGSGLPETQYF; cdr3_nt: TGCGCCTCCGGGTCAGGGCTCCCAGAGACGCAGTATTTT
v_call: TRBV11-2; d_call: .; j_call: TRBJ2-5; clone_size: .; cdr3_aa: CASSLDGQGPLTQYF; cdr3_nt: TGTGCCAGCAGCTTAGATGGACAAGGCCCTCTGACCCAGTACTTC
v_call: TRBV11-2; d_call: .; j_call: TRBJ1-3; clone_size: .; cdr3_aa: CASSFRDSGNTIYF; cdr3_nt: TGTGCCAGCAGCTTCCGGGACTCTGGAAACACCATATATTTT
v_call: TRBV6-5; d_call: .; j_call: TRBJ2-3; clone_size: once; cdr3_aa: CASSRDLTDTQYF; cdr3_nt: TGTGCCAGCAGTCGGGATCTCACAGATACGCAGTATTTT
v_call: TRBV6-1; d_call: .; j_call: TRBJ2-1; clone_size: .; cdr3_aa: CASSEGGSPNYNEQFF; cdr3_nt: TGTGCCAGCAGTGAAGGGGGCAGCCCTAACTACAATGAGCAGTTCTTC
v_call: TRBV6-6; d_call: .; j_call: TRBJ2-2; clone_size: few; cdr3_aa: CASRRLGSGSMNTGELFF; cdr3_nt: TGTGCCAGCAGACGACTGGGTAGCGGTTCCATGAACACCGGGGAGCTGTTTTTT
v_call: TRBV6-2/TRBV6-3; d_call: TRBD1; j_call: TRBJ1-1; clone_size: .; cdr3_aa: CASSLRDRVTEAFF; cdr3_nt: TGTGCCAGCAGCCTCCGGGACAGGGTAACTGAAGCTTTCTTT
v_call: TRBV20-1; d_call: .; j_call: TRBJ2-7; clone_size: .; cdr3_aa: CSASPRTYWAYEQYF; cdr3_nt: TGCAGTGCTAGTCCCCGGACTTATTGGGCCTACGAGCAGTACTTC
v_call: TRBV30; d_call: .; j_call: TRBJ2-7; clone_size: .; cdr3_aa: CAWTRRAPYEQYF; cdr3_nt: TGTGCCTGGACCAGGAGGGCCCCCTACGAGCAGTACTTC
v_call: TRBV27; d_call: .; j_call: TRBJ2-3; clone_size: .; cdr3_aa: CASSLGLTTDTQYF; cdr3_nt: TGTGCCAGCAGTTTAGGACTCACCACAGATACGCAGTATTTT
v_call: TRBV21-1; d_call: .; j_call: TRBJ2-7; clone_size: .; cdr3_aa: CASSRRTVPRGLAGWSSYEQYF; cdr3_nt: TGTGCCAGCAGCAGACGGACGGTCCCGAGGGGGCTAGCGGGGTGGAGCTCCTACGAGCAGTACTTC
v_call: TRBV5-1; d_call: .; j_call: TRBJ1-4; clone_size: .; cdr3_aa: CASSLQGSNEKLFF; cdr3_nt: TGCGCCAGCAGCTTGCAGGGCTCCAATGAAAAACTGTTTTTT
v_call: TRBV11-3; d_call: .; j_call: TRBJ1-1; clone_size: .; cdr3_aa: CASSLQGLGNTEAFF; cdr3_nt: TGTGCCAGCAGCTTACAGGGATTGGGGAACACTGAAGCTTTCTTT
v_call: TRBV30; d_call: TRBD1; j_call: TRBJ1-6; clone_size: .; cdr3_aa: CAWSNGQGAGNSPLHF; cdr3_nt: TGTGCCTGGAGTAACGGCCAGGGGGCTGGGAATTCACCCCTCCACTTT
v_call: TRBV3-1/TRBV3-2; d_call: .; j_call: TRBJ2-4; clone_size: .; cdr3_aa: CASSQDLKNIQYF; cdr3_nt: TGTGCCAGCAGCCAAGATCTAAAAAACATTCAGTACTTC
v_call: TRBV6-5; d_call: .; j_call: TRBJ1-2; clone_size: .; cdr3_aa: CASSNSRGDVYGYTF; cdr3_nt: TGTGCCAGCAGTAACTCGCGGGGCGACGTTTATGGCTACACCTTC
v_call: TRBV10-1; d_call: TRBD2; j_call: TRBJ2-2; clone_size: .; cdr3_aa: CASSDPRTSGPGNTGELFF; cdr3_nt: TGCGCCAGCAGTGACCCCCGGACTAGCGGGCCTGGGAACACCGGGGAGCTGTTTTTT